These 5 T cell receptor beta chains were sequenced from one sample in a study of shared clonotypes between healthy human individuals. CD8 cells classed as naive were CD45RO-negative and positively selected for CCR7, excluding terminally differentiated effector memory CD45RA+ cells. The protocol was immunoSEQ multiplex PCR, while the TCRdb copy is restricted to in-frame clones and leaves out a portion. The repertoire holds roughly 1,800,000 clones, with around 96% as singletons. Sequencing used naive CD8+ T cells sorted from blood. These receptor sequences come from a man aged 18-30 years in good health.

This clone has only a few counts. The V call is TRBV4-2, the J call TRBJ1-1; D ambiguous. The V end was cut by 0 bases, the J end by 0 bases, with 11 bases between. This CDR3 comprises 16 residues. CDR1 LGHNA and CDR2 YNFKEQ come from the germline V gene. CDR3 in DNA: TGTGCCAGCAGCCAAGATCGGGCCGGGTTGAACACTGAAGCTTTCTTT. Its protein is CASSQDRAGLNTEAFF.

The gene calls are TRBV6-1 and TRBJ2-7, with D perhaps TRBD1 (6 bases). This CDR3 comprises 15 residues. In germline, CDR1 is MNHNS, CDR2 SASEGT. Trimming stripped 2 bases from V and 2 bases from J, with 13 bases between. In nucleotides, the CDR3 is TGTGCCAGCAGTGAACCGGCAGGGGATGCCTACGAGCAGTACTTC. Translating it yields CASSEPAGDAYEQYF.

CDR3 in DNA: TGTGCCAGCAGCGAAGTAGTAGGGCATTACGAGCAGTACTTC. Translation gives CASSEVVGHYEQYF. This chain joins TRBV7-9 and TRBJ2-7; D gene ambiguous. The CDR3 runs to 14 residues. Germline loops: CDR1 SEHNR, CDR2 FQNEAQ (reference sequence). Between the trimmed V and J ends, which lost 5 bases and 4 bases, there was a span of 15 bases.

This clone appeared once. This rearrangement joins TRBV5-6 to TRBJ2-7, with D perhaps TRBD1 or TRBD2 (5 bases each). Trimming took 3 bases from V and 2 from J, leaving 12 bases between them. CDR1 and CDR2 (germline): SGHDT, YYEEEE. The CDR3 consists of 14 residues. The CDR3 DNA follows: TGTGCCAGCAGCTGGGGGACGGTGACCTACGAGCAGTACTTC. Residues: CASSWGTVTYEQYF.

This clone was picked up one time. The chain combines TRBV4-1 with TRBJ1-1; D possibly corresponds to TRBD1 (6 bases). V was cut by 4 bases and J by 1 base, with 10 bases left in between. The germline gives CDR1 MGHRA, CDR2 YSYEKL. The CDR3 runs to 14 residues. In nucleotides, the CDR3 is TGCGCCAGCAGCCTATGGACAGCGAACACTGAAGCTTTCTTT. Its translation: CASSLWTANTEAFF.